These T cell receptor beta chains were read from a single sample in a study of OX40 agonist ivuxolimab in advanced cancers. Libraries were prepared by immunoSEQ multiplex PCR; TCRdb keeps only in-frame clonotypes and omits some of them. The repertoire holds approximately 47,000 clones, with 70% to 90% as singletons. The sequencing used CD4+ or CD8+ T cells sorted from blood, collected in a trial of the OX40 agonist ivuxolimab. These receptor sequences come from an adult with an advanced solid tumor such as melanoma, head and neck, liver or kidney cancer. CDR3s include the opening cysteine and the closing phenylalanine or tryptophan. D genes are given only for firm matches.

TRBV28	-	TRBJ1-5	CASSPEGTNNQPQHF	TGTGCCAGCTCTCCTGAGGGGACAAACAATCAGCCCCAGCATTTT
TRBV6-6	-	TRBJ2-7	CASSYLQGYEQYF	TGTGCCAGCAGTTACCTACAGGGCTACGAGCAGTACTTC
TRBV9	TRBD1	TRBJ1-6	CASSEWGGQNNSPLHF	TGTGCCAGCAGCGAATGGGGGGGACAGAATAATTCACCCCTCCACTTT
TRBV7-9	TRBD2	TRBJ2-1	CASSPRTSGNDNEQFF	TGTGCCAGCAGCCCACGGACTAGCGGGAATGATAATGAGCAGTTCTTC
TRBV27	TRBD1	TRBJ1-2	CASSRTGAGLGYTF	TGTGCCAGCAGCCGCACAGGGGCCGGATTAGGCTACACCTTC
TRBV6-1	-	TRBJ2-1	CASSELYGDSYNEQFF	TGTGCCAGCAGTGAACTTTACGGGGACTCCTACAATGAGCAGTTCTTC
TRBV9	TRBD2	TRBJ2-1	CASSVGTSGGAEEQFF	TGTGCCAGCAGCGTTGGTACTAGCGGGGGGGCTGAGGAGCAGTTCTTC
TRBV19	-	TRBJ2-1	CATNRGWGLNEQFF	TGTGCCACCAACCGGGGATGGGGGTTGAATGAGCAGTTCTTC
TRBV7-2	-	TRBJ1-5	CASSLAPGLHNQPQHF	TGTGCCAGCAGCTTAGCACCGGGCCTACACAATCAGCCCCAGCATTTT
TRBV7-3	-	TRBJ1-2	CASSFYGAYYGYTF	TGTGCCAGCAGCTTTTATGGGGCCTACTATGGCTACACCTTC
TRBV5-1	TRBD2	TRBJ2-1	CASSQDLAGSYNEQFF	TGCGCCAGCAGCCAGGATCTAGCGGGGTCCTACAATGAGCAGTTCTTC
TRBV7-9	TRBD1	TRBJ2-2	CASSPPGGTGNTGELFF	TGTGCCAGCAGCCCCCCTGGTGGGACAGGTAACACCGGGGAGCTGTTTTTT
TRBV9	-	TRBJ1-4	CASSAGPRDEKLFF	TGTGCCAGCAGCGCCGGCCCGAGAGATGAAAAACTGTTTTTT